This TCR beta chain stems from a study of T cells in Graves' hyperthyroidism and ophthalmopathy. This clonotype was recorded at least ten times. Trimming stripped 4 bases from V and 3 bases from J, with 12 bases between. Germline V gene data show CDR1 as SQVTM and CDR2 as ANQGSEA. The CDR3 is 13 residues long. RNA transcripts yielded amplified TCR beta CDR3 regions. The primer set for the first-round RT-PCR of the TCR CDR3 was HTBI. TCRdb analysed the multiplex PCR reads with MiXCR anew, one entry per CDR3 protein. This table holds roughly 290,000 distinct CDR3 sequences, 15% to 20% found once. This chain links TRBV29-1 with TRBJ1-2; D perhaps matches TRBD1 (5 bases). The sample taken for sequencing was blood. The receptor was isolated from a woman in her sixties with Graves' ophthalmopathy. CDR3 residues: CSVGGTSYYGYTF. For the CDR3, the DNA is TGCAGCGTTGGAGGGACCTCATACTATGGCTACACCTTC.